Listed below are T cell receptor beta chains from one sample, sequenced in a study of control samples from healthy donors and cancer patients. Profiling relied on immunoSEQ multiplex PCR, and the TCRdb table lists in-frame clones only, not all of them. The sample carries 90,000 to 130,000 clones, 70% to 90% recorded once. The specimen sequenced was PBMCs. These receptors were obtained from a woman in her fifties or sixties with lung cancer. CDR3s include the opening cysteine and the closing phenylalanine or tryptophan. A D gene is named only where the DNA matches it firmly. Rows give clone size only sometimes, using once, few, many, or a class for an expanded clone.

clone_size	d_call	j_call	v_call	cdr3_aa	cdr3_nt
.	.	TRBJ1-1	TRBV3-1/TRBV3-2	CASSPTGPNTEAFF	TGTGCCAGCAGCCCGACAGGACCAAACACTGAAGCTTTCTTT
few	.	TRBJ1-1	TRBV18	CASSPSGTPNTEAFF	TGTGCCAGCTCACCATCAGGGACCCCGAACACTGAAGCTTTCTTT
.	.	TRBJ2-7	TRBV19	CASSFVRNARYYEQYF	TGTGCCAGTAGTTTCGTTCGGAACGCAAGATACTACGAGCAGTACTTC
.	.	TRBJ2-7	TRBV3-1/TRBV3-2	CASSQGGGSQYF	TGTGCCAGCAGCCAAGGGGGAGGTTCGCAGTACTTC
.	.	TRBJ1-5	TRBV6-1	CASSELGLSQHF	TGTGCCAGCAGTGAACTCGGTTTGTCCCAGCATTTT
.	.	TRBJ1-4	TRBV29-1	CSALTASNEKLFF	TGCAGCGCCTTGACGGCCTCTAATGAAAAACTGTTTTTT
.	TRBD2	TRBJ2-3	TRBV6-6	CASSYVGGTSTDTQYF	TGTGCCAGCAGTTACGTCGGGGGGACTAGCACAGATACGCAGTATTTT
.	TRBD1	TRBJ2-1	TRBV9	CASSPGTGGYEQFF	TGTGCCAGCAGCCCTGGGACAGGGGGATATGAGCAGTTCTTC
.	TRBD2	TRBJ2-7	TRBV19	CASSPRTRSEQYF	TGTGCCAGTAGTCCCCGGACTAGATCTGAGCAGTACTTC
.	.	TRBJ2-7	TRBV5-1	CASSLAQGIYEQYF	TGCGCCAGCAGCTTGGCGCAGGGAATCTACGAGCAGTACTTC
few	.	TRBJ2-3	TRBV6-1	CASSEALTGRTDTQYF	TGTGCCAGCAGTGAAGCGCTTACAGGTCGAACAGATACGCAGTATTTT
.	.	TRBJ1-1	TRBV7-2	CASSVGPNTEAFF	TGTGCCAGCAGCGTCGGGCCGAACACTGAAGCTTTCTTT
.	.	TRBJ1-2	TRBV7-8	CASSLLSSYGYTF	TGTGCCAGCAGCTTACTATCCTCCTATGGCTACACCTTC
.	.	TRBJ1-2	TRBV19	CASTAGVVVPGADYGYTF	TGTGCCAGTACCGCGGGGGTAGTCGTGCCAGGGGCGGACTATGGCTACACCTTC
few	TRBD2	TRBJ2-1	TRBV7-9	CASSLRLAGEQFF	TGTGCCAGCAGCCTCCGACTAGCGGGAGAGCAGTTCTTC
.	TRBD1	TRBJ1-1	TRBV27	CASSLSGGQGSTEAFF	TGTGCCAGCAGTTTATCGGGGGGACAGGGGAGCACTGAAGCTTTCTTT
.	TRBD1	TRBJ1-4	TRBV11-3	CASSLRQGGNEKLFF	TGTGCCAGCAGCCTTCGACAGGGCGGTAATGAAAAACTGTTTTTT
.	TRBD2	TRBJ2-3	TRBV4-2	CASSQGASGAFSTDTQYF	TGTGCCAGCAGCCAAGGCGCTAGCGGTGCATTCAGCACAGATACGCAGTATTTT
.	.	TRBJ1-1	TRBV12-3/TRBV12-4	CASSWGVEAFF	TGTGCCAGCTCATGGGGGGTTGAAGCTTTCTTT
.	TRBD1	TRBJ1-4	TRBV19	CASSIINQGATNEKLFF	TGTGCCAGTAGTATAATTAACCAGGGGGCAACTAATGAAAAACTGTTTTTT
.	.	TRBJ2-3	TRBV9	CASSVVHRATDTQYF	TGTGCCAGCAGCGTAGTGCACAGGGCCACAGATACGCAGTATTTT
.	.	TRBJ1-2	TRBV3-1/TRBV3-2	CASSQEGGGYTF	TGTGCCAGCAGCCAAGAAGGGGGAGGCTACACCTTC
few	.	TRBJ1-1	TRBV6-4	CATRSWSGTEAFF	TGTGCCACCCGGAGCTGGTCGGGCACTGAAGCTTTCTTT
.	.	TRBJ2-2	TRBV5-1	CASSWGEGTGELFF	TGCGCCAGCAGCTGGGGTGAAGGCACCGGGGAGCTGTTTTTT
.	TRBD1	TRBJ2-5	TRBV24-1	CATSDPTGQGGGETQYF	TGTGCCACCAGTGACCCCACGGGACAGGGGGGTGGAGAGACCCAGTACTTC
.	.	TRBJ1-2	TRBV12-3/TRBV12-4	CASSWGHKGGYTF	TGTGCCAGCAGTTGGGGACACAAGGGCGGCTACACCTTC
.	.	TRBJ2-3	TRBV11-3	CASSLMTWGDTQYF	TGTGCCAGCAGCTTAATGACCTGGGGAGATACGCAGTATTTT
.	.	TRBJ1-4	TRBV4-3	CASSQNPGSDEKLFF	TGCGCCAGCAGCCAAAACCCGGGTTCGGATGAAAAACTGTTTTTT
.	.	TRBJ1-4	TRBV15	CATSGVRSKNEKLFF	TGTGCCACCAGCGGAGTTCGCAGCAAAAATGAAAAACTGTTTTTT
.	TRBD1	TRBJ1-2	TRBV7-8	CASSLDREDGYTF	TGTGCCAGCAGCTTGGACAGGGAGGATGGCTACACCTTC
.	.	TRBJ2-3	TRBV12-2	CASRLTPQRTDTQYF	TGTGCAAGTCGCTTAACCCCCCAACGCACAGATACGCAGTATTTT
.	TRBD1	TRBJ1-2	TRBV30	CAWDPGQGLNYGYTF	TGTGCCTGGGACCCGGGACAGGGACTTAACTATGGCTACACCTTC
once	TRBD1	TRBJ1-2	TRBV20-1	CSASSTGVNYGYTF	TGCAGTGCTAGTTCAACAGGGGTTAACTATGGCTACACCTTC
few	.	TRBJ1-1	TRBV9	CASSVGTQGGSTEAFF	TGTGCCAGCAGCGTAGGGACACAAGGCGGGAGCACTGAAGCTTTCTTT
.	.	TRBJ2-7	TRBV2	CASSELSPTTDEQYF	TGTGCCAGCAGTGAATTAAGCCCAACAACGGACGAGCAGTACTTC